This is a list of T cell receptor beta chains from one sample in a study of OX40 agonist ivuxolimab in advanced cancers. Sequencing used immunoSEQ multiplex PCR; TCRdb keeps in-frame clones, though not all of them. Of about 64,000 clones in the sample, around 90% were seen once. Sequenced here: CD4+ or CD8+ T cells sorted from blood, sampled in a trial of the OX40 agonist ivuxolimab. The receptor source for this set is an adult with an advanced solid tumor such as melanoma, head and neck, liver or kidney cancer. Both conserved end residues are part of each CDR3. The D gene is left open where the match is weak. Only part of the rows carry a size: once, few, many, or a class if the clone is expanded.

DNA: TGTGCCAGCAGCTTAGACCGGGACAGGGCTGGCTACACCTTC; CDR3: CASSLDRDRAGYTF; V: TRBV7-3; size: medium-sized; D: TRBD1; J: TRBJ1-2
DNA: TGTGCCAGCAGCCCCAGGCGGGAGGGGGACGAGCAGTACTTC; CDR3: CASSPRREGDEQYF; V: TRBV27; size: NA; D: TRBD2; J: TRBJ2-7
DNA: TGTGCCAGCACAACATTGGGATTTAATGAGCAGTTCTTC; CDR3: CASTTLGFNEQFF; V: TRBV7-9; size: NA; D: NA; J: TRBJ2-1
DNA: TGTGCTAGCTCCACTAGTTTGACCGGGGAGCTGTTTTTT; CDR3: CASSTSLTGELFF; V: TRBV7-7; size: NA; D: NA; J: TRBJ2-2
DNA: TGTGCCAGCACCGCCGGGGCCCGGAACGGCTATGGCTACACCTTC; CDR3: CASTAGARNGYGYTF; V: TRBV6-1; size: NA; D: NA; J: TRBJ1-2
DNA: TGTGCCAGCAGTTACTATGCCCGAGGGACTAATTCACCCCTCCACTTT; CDR3: CASSYYARGTNSPLHF; V: TRBV6-5; size: NA; D: NA; J: TRBJ1-6
DNA: TGTGCCAGCAGCCGGGGACAAGTTAATGAAAAACTGTTTTTT; CDR3: CASSRGQVNEKLFF; V: TRBV5-6; size: NA; D: NA; J: TRBJ1-4
DNA: TGTGCCAGCAGGGGGGCTAGCGGGAGGCTTAATTACAATGAGCAGTTCTTC; CDR3: CASRGASGRLNYNEQFF; V: TRBV11-2; size: NA; D: TRBD2; J: TRBJ2-1
DNA: TGCGCCAGCAGCCAAGTACCTAGAGAACAAGAGACCCAGTACTTC; CDR3: CASSQVPREQETQYF; V: TRBV4-3; size: NA; D: NA; J: TRBJ2-5
DNA: TGTGCCAGCAGCACCAGGGGCGGGAGCACCTACGAGCAGTACTTC; CDR3: CASSTRGGSTYEQYF; V: TRBV5-8; size: NA; D: NA; J: TRBJ2-7
DNA: TGTGCCACCAGCAGAGAAAGGGACAGGGGCTACGAGCAGTACTTC; CDR3: CATSRERDRGYEQYF; V: TRBV15; size: NA; D: TRBD1; J: TRBJ2-7
DNA: TGTGCCAGCAGCTTACGGGACAGCCAAGAGACCCAGTACTTC; CDR3: CASSLRDSQETQYF; V: TRBV5-4; size: NA; D: TRBD1; J: TRBJ2-5
DNA: TGTGCCAGAAGCCCCGGTTTGGGGGGGGAAAAACTGTTTTTT; CDR3: CARSPGLGGEKLFF; V: TRBV5-3; size: NA; D: NA; J: TRBJ1-4
DNA: TGTGCCAGCTCCAGAGGGTGGGGCGGGGACCACACAGATACGCAGTATTTT; CDR3: CASSRGWGGDHTDTQYF; V: TRBV7-9; size: NA; D: NA; J: TRBJ2-3
DNA: TGCGCCAGCAGCCAAGAGAGTACTACCAACACCGGGGAGCTGTTTTTT; CDR3: CASSQESTTNTGELFF; V: TRBV4-3; size: NA; D: NA; J: TRBJ2-2